Listed below are T cell receptor beta chains from one sample, sequenced in a study of CD8+CD57+ T cells in acquired aplastic anemia. TCRdb redid the calling of the reads with MiXCR, one entry per CDR3 protein. Of over 250,000 distinct CDR3 sequences listed, approximately 57% were seen once; the top ten hold 1.3%. Source material: sorted CD4+, CD8+, or CD8+CD57+ T cells (not recorded which) from PBMCs. The receptors come from a human donor with aplastic anemia. Both conserved end residues are part of each CDR3. The D gene is left open where the match is weak. Part of the rows lack a size; the others show once, few, many or a class for expanded clones.

TRBJ2-5 TRBV7-9 many . CASSLSFGGRGQETQYF TGTGCCAGCAGCTTAAGCTTTGGAGGGAGGGGGCAAGAGACCCAGTACTTC
TRBJ2-3 TRBV20-1 . TRBD2 CSAGGGLATDTQYF TGCAGTGCGGGTGGGGGACTAGCGACAGATACGCAGTATTTT
TRBJ2-5 TRBV20-1 . . CSARDLGQGGQYF TGCAGTGCTAGAGATTTAGGCCAGGGGGGCCAGTACTTC
TRBJ1-1 TRBV20-1 once . CSAQGRLAGGKAAFF TGCAGTGCCCAAGGGAGACTAGCGGGGGGAAAAGCAGCTTTCTTT
TRBJ2-7 TRBV19 once . CASSGPNRELREQYF TGTGCCAGTTCGGGGCCGAACAGGGAGCTCAGGGAGCAGTACTTC
TRBJ2-1 TRBV20-1 . . CSARQSSYNEQFF TGCAGTGCAAGGCAGAGCTCCTACAATGAGCAGTTCTTC
TRBJ2-7 TRBV2 . . CASTEGLGPGPNEQYF TGTGCCAGCACAGAGGGTTTGGGGCCGGGCCCCAACGAGCAGTACTTC
TRBJ1-2 TRBV19 many TRBD1 CASSTPRQGRVYGYTF TGTGCCAGTAGTACACCAAGACAGGGGCGAGTTTATGGCTACACCTTC
TRBJ2-7 TRBV7-2 . . CASSLAQGEQYF TGTGCCAGCAGCTTAGCGCAGGGTGAGCAGTACTTC
TRBJ2-1 TRBV29-1 . . CSVSIGLSYEQFF TGCAGCGTTTCGATCGGGTTGTCGTACGAGCAGTTCTTC
TRBJ2-1 TRBV7-9 few . CASSPAIDEQFF TGTGCCAGCAGCCCAGCCATTGATGAGCAGTTCTTC
TRBJ2-5 TRBV10-3 . . CAIGAGGETQYF TGTGCCATCGGAGCAGGAGGGGAGACCCAGTACTTC
TRBJ2-1 TRBV7-9 few . CASSFSGAKRLEQFF TGTGCCAGCAGCTTCAGTGGGGCTAAGCGACTCGAGCAGTTCTTC
TRBJ2-7 TRBV20-1 few TRBD1 CSARGRPGQVYEQYF TGCAGTGCTAGAGGGAGACCGGGACAGGTGTACGAGCAGTACTTC
TRBJ2-5 TRBV19 . TRBD2 CASSSRASGNRETQYF TGTGCCAGTAGTTCCCGTGCGAGCGGGAACCGAGAGACCCAGTACTTC
TRBJ2-1 TRBV24-1 . . CATSDLPSNQGLPYNEQFF TGTGCCACCAGTGATTTGCCCTCCAACCAGGGACTGCCCTACAATGAGCAGTTCTTC
TRBJ2-1 TRBV5-1 many . CASSLGQGNNEQFF TGCGCCAGCAGCTTGGGGCAGGGGAACAATGAGCAGTTCTTC
TRBJ2-7 TRBV25-1 few . CASSESRGWYEQYF TGTGCCAGCAGTGAATCGAGGGGTTGGTACGAGCAGTACTTC
TRBJ2-5 TRBV20-1 many . CSASLQARETQYF TGCAGTGCTAGTTTGCAGGCTCGAGAGACCCAGTACTTC
TRBJ1-6 TRBV7-8 . TRBD1 CASSTGQGPPLHF TGTGCCAGCAGCACGGGACAGGGACCACCCCTCCACTTT
TRBJ2-7 TRBV10-3 . . CASSYRAGEGRYEQYF TGTGCCAGCAGTTACAGGGCCGGGGAGGGCAGGTACGAGCAGTACTTC
TRBJ1-5 TRBV7-9 many . CASSLSGGGGNQPQHF TGTGCCAGCAGCCTTAGTGGGGGTGGGGGGAATCAGCCCCAGCATTTT
TRBJ1-1 TRBV6-5 many . CASGQTFTNTEAFF TGTGCCAGCGGACAGACGTTCACGAACACTGAAGCTTTCTTT
TRBJ1-5 TRBV12-3/TRBV12-4 many TRBD1 CASTLRTGNNQPQHF TGTGCCAGCACCCTGAGGACAGGGAACAATCAGCCCCAGCATTTT
TRBJ1-2 TRBV5-1 many TRBD1 CASSPLAGTDYGYTF TGCGCCAGCAGCCCGTTAGCCGGGACAGACTATGGCTACACCTTC
TRBJ1-1 TRBV20-1 once . CSAGGQYTEAFF TGCAGTGCTGGGGGACAATATACTGAAGCTTTCTTT
TRBJ2-5 TRBV7-8 once TRBD1 CASSLLGQGLQETQYF TGTGCCAGCAGCTTGCTCGGACAGGGCTTACAAGAGACCCAGTACTTC
TRBJ1-2 TRBV7-6 many TRBD1 CASSLDPGTGVYGYTF TGTGCCAGCAGCTTAGACCCCGGGACAGGGGTTTATGGCTACACCTTC
TRBJ1-5 TRBV15 many . CATSRDFGLGQPQHF TGTGCCACCAGCAGAGATTTTGGGTTGGGCCAGCCCCAGCATTTT
TRBJ1-6 TRBV6-1 . . CASSEGQVSNSPLHF TGTGCCAGCAGTGAGGGCCAGGTATCGAATTCACCCCTCCACTTT
TRBJ2-7 TRBV20-1 . . CSATLGRYEQYF TGCAGTGCTACCCTCGGGAGATACGAGCAGTACTTC
TRBJ1-2 TRBV6-5 . . CASSELLFYGYTF TGTGCCAGCAGCGAATTGTTGTTCTATGGCTACACCTTC
TRBJ1-5 TRBV5-8 . . CASSLGVIRGGGQPQHF TGTGCCAGCAGCTTAGGCGTTATAAGGGGCGGAGGGCAGCCCCAGCATTTT
TRBJ2-2 TRBV9 many . CASSVATRGPEGTGELFF TGTGCCAGCAGCGTAGCTACGAGAGGACCTGAGGGGACCGGGGAGCTGTTTTTT
TRBJ2-2 TRBV6-1 few TRBD2 CASRRLAGGVANTGELFF TGTGCCAGCAGGAGACTAGCGGGGGGGGTCGCGAACACCGGGGAGCTGTTTTTT
TRBJ2-1 TRBV20-1 . TRBD2 CSAARSGVYNEQFF TGCAGTGCCGCGAGGAGCGGGGTCTACAATGAGCAGTTCTTC
TRBJ2-1 TRBV10-1 . TRBD2 CASSDGSGYYNEQFF TGCGCCAGCAGTGATGGTAGCGGGTACTACAATGAGCAGTTCTTC
TRBJ2-5 TRBV2 . . CATSDDDNQETQYF TGTGCCACCAGTGATGACGACAACCAAGAGACCCAGTACTTC
TRBJ2-2 TRBV7-4 . . CASSPGGWAEVNTGELFF TGTGCCAGCAGCCCTGGTGGATGGGCGGAGGTGAACACCGGGGAGCTGTTTTTT
TRBJ2-5 TRBV9 once . CASSVGNGNQETQYF TGTGCCAGCAGCGTGGGGAATGGAAATCAAGAGACCCAGTACTTC
TRBJ2-5 TRBV7-9 . TRBD1 CASSLAGQGIQETQYF TGTGCCAGCAGCTTAGCGGGACAGGGGATCCAAGAGACCCAGTACTTC
TRBJ2-7 TRBV10-3 many TRBD2 CAISDLLTGGPNEQYF TGTGCCATCAGTGATCTTTTAACGGGAGGGCCCAACGAGCAGTACTTC
TRBJ2-7 TRBV15 many TRBD2 CATSRDQPGLSYEQYF TGTGCCACCAGCAGAGATCAGCCGGGACTAAGCTACGAGCAGTACTTC
TRBJ2-2 TRBV20-1 . . CGARFGAGGELFF TGCGGTGCTAGATTCGGGGCGGGCGGGGAGCTGTTCTTT
TRBJ1-1 TRBV7-2 few . CASSSRQQGKAFF TGTGCCAGCAGCTCACGCCAACAGGGAAAAGCTTTCTTT
TRBJ2-5 TRBV7-9 once TRBD2 CAWGRDQNQETQYF TGTGCCTGGGGGAGGGACCAAAACCAAGAGACCCAGTACTTC
TRBJ1-6 TRBV5-1 . . CASSLGRARVGAGDSPLHF TGCGCCAGCAGCTTGGGCCGGGCCAGGGTAGGAGCAGGGGATTCACCCCTCCACTTT
TRBJ2-1 TRBV24-1 . . CATSDAGVFEQFF TGTGCCACCAGTGATGCAGGGGTGTTTGAGCAGTTCTTC
TRBJ1-5 TRBV6-6 . . CASGENTQPQHF TGTGCCAGCGGGGAAAACACTCAGCCCCAGCATTTT
TRBJ2-5 TRBV9 . . CASSLDGRNEAFF TGTGCCAGCAGTTTAGATGGAAGGAATGAAGCGTTCTTT
TRBJ1-1 TRBV18 few . CASSPRTTGTGTEAFF TGTGCCAGCTCACCACGGACAACAGGGACGGGCACTGAAGCTTTCTTT
TRBJ1-1 TRBV2 . . CASSEEAVNTEAFF TGTGCCAGCAGTGAAGAGGCGGTGAACACTGAAGCTTTCTTT
TRBJ2-2 TRBV7-2 many TRBD1 CASSSLTTGITGELFF TGTGCCAGCAGCTCCCTTACGACAGGGATCACCGGGGAGCTGTTTTTT
TRBJ2-7 TRBV9 . . CASSDDSYEQYF TGTGCCAGCAGCGATGACTCCTACGAGCAGTACTTC
TRBJ1-5 TRBV20-1 . TRBD1 CSARAERGDRGLQPQHF TGCAGTGCTAGGGCGGAAAGAGGTGACAGGGGATTGCAGCCCCAGCATTTT
TRBJ1-6 TRBV18 many . CASSPWMGTDNSPLHF TGTGCCAGCTCACCGTGGATGGGGACCGATAATTCACCCCTCCACTTT